This T cell receptor beta chain was found in a study of cytomegalovirus exposure and HLA in healthy donors. The primer mix had 60 Vbeta and 13 Jbeta primers. Measured with immunoSEQ multiplex PCR; TCRdb has only the in-frame clones, and not every one. This table has nearly 200,000 clones, about four fifths appearing once. This clone was seen a handful of times. The receptor was derived from a male donor in good health and CMV-seropositive. The material sequenced was PBMCs.

CDR3 sequence (DNA): TGTGCCAGCAGCACGGGACAGGGGGCGTTTCCCCTCCACTTT. This gives the protein CASSTGQGAFPLHF. This chain links TRBV9 with TRBJ1-6, with 12 bases identical to TRBD1. Trimming cost V 4 bases and J 13 bases; bases outside gene matches: 6. Germline V lookup: CDR1 SGDLS, CDR2 YYNGEE. The CDR3 covers 14 residues. Full variable domain (missing parts from reference TRBV9 and TRBJ1-6): DSGVTQTPKHLITATGQRVTLRCSPRSGDLSVYWYQQSLDQGLQFLIQYYNGEERAKGNILERFSAQQFPDLHSELNLSSLELGDSALYFCASSTGQGAFPLHFGNGTRLTVT.